This record concerns one TCR beta chain sequence. These data originate in a study of T cell changes during pregnancy in multiple sclerosis. CDR3 length: 13 amino acids. CDR1 is MGHDK, CDR2 SYGVNS, per germline. V was clipped by 5 bases and J by 10 bases, with 15 bases between them. Clones were read by immunoSEQ multiplex PCR, and TCRdb kept only the in-frame ones, dropping some. The sample comprises about 56,000 clones, about 88% of which are singletons, and about 1.7% rests with the top ten. The source is a female donor with multiple sclerosis, enrolled in a pregnancy study. This sequence joins TRBV25-1 and TRBJ2-1; possibly TRBD1 for D (5 bases). The starting material was peripheral blood, obtained after pregnancy. The CDR3 DNA is TGTGCCAGCAGTTTCCTGACAGTCACCGAGCAGTTCTTC. It yields the protein CASSFLTVTEQFF.